This TCR beta chain emerged from a study of T-cell reconstitution after alpha-beta-depleted transplantation in children. The CDR3 loop spans 13 amino acids. V was clipped by 0 bases and J by 10 bases; unmatched bases: 5. Germline-derived CDR1 and CDR2 are SGHTA and FQGTGA. Construction of the TCRbeta library involved unique molecular identifiers. TCRdb redid the calling of the PCR reads with MiXCR, one entry per CDR3 protein. Of a few hundred thousand distinct CDR3 sequences in the sample, 9.7% were seen once. The table lists this clonotype with many counts. V gene TRBV7-3 combines with J gene TRBJ2-5; TRBD1 matches at 7 bases. The origin of this receptor is a human donor who donated a stem cell graft to a child with SCID. Specimen: PBMCs from the stem cell graft donor, collected from the stem cell graft. CDR3 sequence: CASSLTSGGNQYF. The CDR3 nucleotides are TGTGCCAGCAGCTTAACCTCAGGGGGAAACCAGTACTTC.